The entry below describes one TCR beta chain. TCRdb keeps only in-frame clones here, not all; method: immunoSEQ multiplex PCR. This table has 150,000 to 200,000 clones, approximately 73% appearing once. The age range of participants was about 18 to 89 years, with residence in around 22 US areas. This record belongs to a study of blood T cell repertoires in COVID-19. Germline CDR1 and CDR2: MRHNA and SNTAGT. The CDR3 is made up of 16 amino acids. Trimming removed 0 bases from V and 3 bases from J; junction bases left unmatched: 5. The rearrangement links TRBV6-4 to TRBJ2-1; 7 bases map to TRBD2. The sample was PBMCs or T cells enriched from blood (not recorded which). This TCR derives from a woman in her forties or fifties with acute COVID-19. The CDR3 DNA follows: TGTGCCAGCAGTGACTCCGGCGGGGGTCTCTACAATGAGCAGTTCTTC. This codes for CASSDSGGGLYNEQFF.